This T cell receptor beta chain appears in the sequencing data of a study of type 1 and type 2 diabetes patients. Study background: The cohort mixed type 1 diabetes, type 2 diabetes and nondiabetic donors. CD4+ or CD8+ T cells were positively selected from PBMCs with microbeads. Regarding the study as a whole: Age and gender were not matched between study groups.

The PCR template was genomic DNA. The TCR beta CDR3 region was amplified using 30 forward and 13 reverse primers. One entry per CDR3 protein, called by TCRdb with MiXCR from the multiplex PCR reads. The sample lists 250,000 to 300,000 distinct CDR3 sequences, more than 45% occurring once. This CDR3 comprises 13 residues. The V end lost 4 bases, the J end lost 4 bases, and 10 bases lay between the germline ends. CDR1 SQVTM and CDR2 ANQGSEA come from the germline V gene. A single count supports this clonotype. The antigen is unknown. The sample was peripheral blood mononuclear cells (PBMCs). This chain joins TRBV29-1 and TRBJ2-2; a possible D gene is TRBD2 (5 bases). This TCR came from a man aged 18-30 years with type 2 diabetes. The CDR3: CSVAGGFTGELFF. CDR3 DNA: TGCAGCGTTGCCGGAGGCTTCACCGGGGAGCTGTTTTTT.